This T cell receptor (beta chain) was documented in a study of cytomegalovirus exposure and HLA in healthy donors. Study results and caveats: Earlier analysis yielded a pattern in which most TCR beta V segments were productive about 90% or about 30% of the time. Later analysis showed most CMV-associated TCR beta chains appearing HLA-restricted.

In regard to this clone: What it recognizes is unknown.

The PCR contained 60 Vbeta and 13 Jbeta primers. Sequencing used immunoSEQ multiplex PCR; TCRdb keeps in-frame clones, though not all of them. Of 110,000 to 150,000 clones listed, about 75% are singletons. The germline V gene encodes CDR1 MNHEY and CDR2 SVGAGI. The CDR3 consists of 14 residues. V was shortened by 7 bases and J by 3 bases, with 16 bases between the two germline ends. The chain combines TRBV6-5 with TRBJ2-7; no reliable D call. Material: PBMCs. The clonotype comes from a man between 25 and 39 years old in good health and CMV-seronegative. The DNA for the CDR3 is TGTGCCAGCAACGAGGCGAACACCCACTACGAGCAGTACTTC. Translated, it gives CASNEANTHYEQYF.